The clone carrying this T cell receptor beta chain came up once. This entry is derived from a study of breast tumors, draining lymph nodes, adjacent tissues. Breast cancer patients provided tissue from their axillary draining lymph nodes. TCRdb analysed the multiplex PCR reads with MiXCR anew, one entry per CDR3 protein. This table has some 170,000 distinct CDR3 sequences, about 33% appearing once. Germline trimming cut 6 bases from V and 9 bases from J; bases unmatched to any gene: 12. Germline lookup yields CDR1 SNHLY and CDR2 FYNNEI. The CDR3 length is 14 residues. The chain is built from TRBV2 and TRBJ2-7, with 9 bases aligning to TRBD1. This TCR was recovered from a female donor with breast cancer. Some clones in this sample may be carry-over from other donors' samples. The sample consisted of axillary lymph node tissue. CDR3 nucleotide sequence: TGTGCCAGCAGCCCCAGTCCGGACAGGGGCGGGCAGTACTTC. Translating it yields CASSPSPDRGGQYF. The whole variable domain, filled in from reference TRBV2 and TRBJ2-7, reads EPEVTQTPSHQVTQMGQEVILRCVPISNHLYFYWYRQILGQKVEFLVSFYNNEISEKSEIFDDQFSVERPDGSNFTLKIRSTKLEDSAMYFCASSPSPDRGGQYFGPGTRLTVT.